Listed below are T cell receptor beta chains from one sample, sequenced in a study of blood T cells in healthy people across ages. TCRdb re-called the 5' RACE reads through MiXCR, storing one row per CDR3 protein. The sample contains approximately 350,000 distinct CDR3 sequences, roughly half of which appear only once. The sequenced sample was blood. Source of these receptors: a man aged 60 to 69 in good health. CDR3s include the opening cysteine and the closing phenylalanine or tryptophan.

J gene	V gene	CDR3 protein
TRBJ2-1	TRBV9	CASSYRVNEQFF
TRBJ2-3	TRBV7-2	CASSVAGSLDTQYF
TRBJ2-6	TRBV21-1	CASSKGQALSGANVLTF
TRBJ1-3	TRBV5-1	CASSLKGEGGFSGNTIYF
TRBJ2-5	TRBV27	CASSFLRTGGKTQYF
TRBJ2-6	TRBV3-1	CASSQDPRSGANVLTF
TRBJ1-1	TRBV20-1	CSAAPGQANTEAFF
TRBJ2-3	TRBV25-1	CASSGGGWGTDTQYF
TRBJ2-7	TRBV21-1	CASPRVREQYF
TRBJ2-1	TRBV2	CASSEWGDSYNEQFF
TRBJ2-7	TRBV11-1	CASSPGWEHEQYF
TRBJ2-3	TRBV12-3/TRBV12-4	CASRLGALPTQYF
TRBJ2-5	TRBV29-1	CSAGQGILETQYF
TRBJ1-1	TRBV14	CASSQDEGNAEAFF
TRBJ1-6	TRBV27	CASSLTGDYSPLHF
TRBJ2-1	TRBV12-3/TRBV12-4	CASLLGRGYNEQFF
TRBJ1-6	TRBV7-2	CASSLSDDYSPLHF
TRBJ2-3	TRBV7-9	CASSNTGNSGSWNTQYF